This T cell receptor beta chain was identified in a study of blood T cell repertoires in COVID-19. Authors' methods: Estimates of nucleated cell counts were drawn from the amplification of reference gene primers. Assay used: immunoSEQ multiplex PCR; TCRdb lists only in-frame clones, some missing. That table supplies the V and J calls and clone size; D and trimming were determined from the DNA. Seen here are around 220,000 clones, 70% to 90% observed once, and the top ten hold 1.5%. This sequence originates from a man between 18 and 35 years old with active or convalescent COVID-19. The source material was peripheral blood.

The CDR3 DNA reads TGTGCCAGCAGTAACGAGGTTAACAATGAGCAGTTCTTC. Amino acid sequence: CASSNEVNNEQFF. J is TRBJ2-1 and V is TRBV6-4, with no clear D. V was cut by 5 bases and J by 5 bases, with 10 bases left in between. This CDR3 comprises 13 residues. The germline gives CDR1 MRHNA, CDR2 SNTAGT.